The entry that follows covers one T cell receptor (beta chain) sequence. Its cognate antigen has yet to be identified. The library came from 5' RACE. For each TCR library, 3,500 to 4,000 ng of total RNA was used. For each sample, cDNA was synthesized in eight separate reactions using SMARTScribe reverse transcriptase. During cDNA synthesis, template switching introduced unique molecular identifiers that contained a 6-nucleotide sample barcode. TCRalpha and TCRbeta cDNA was amplified in two nested PCRs of around 15 and 9 cycles, and bead purification was carried out after each PCR. Before amplification, the cDNA was treated with uracil DNA-glycosylase and purified using the QIAquick PCR purification kit. The second PCR added Illumina TruSeq-compatible adapters along with sample-specific barcodes. Library quality and concentration were assessed using TapeStation and Qubit, and 5 to 6 ng of each library was pooled. Sequencing of the pooled libraries was done on an Illumina HiSeq2500 single-index Rapid Run using custom sequencing primers and 2 x 100 bp reads. In the original analysis: PCR and sequencing errors were corrected by UMI-based consensus assembly using MiGEC version 1.2.6. MiXCR version 2.1.1 handled V(D)J alignment, clonotype assembly and CDR3 extraction. Gene usage, clonotype sharing and MAIT/NKT TCR abundance were normalised by analysing the top 1000, 10 000 and 20 000 clonotypes per sample. After downsampling to 27 000 UMIs, diversity was calculated as the inverse Simpson index using the vegan R package. Statistical testing used paired Mann-Whitney U tests on the discordant twin pairs and applied Benjamini-Hochberg correction for multiple testing. The reads underwent TCRdb reprocessing, giving one record for each CDR3 protein sequence and no DNA. TCRdb, rather than the study authors, made the V and J calls. The table for this sample records nearly 450,000 distinct CDR3 sequences. The top ten clonotypes cover roughly 2.2% of the sample.

This entry is derived from a study of monozygotic twins with inflammatory bowel disease (dated by TCRdb to about 2019). Describing the broader study: A total of roughly 28 monozygotic twin pairs were included in the full study, comprising nine German pairs (four IBD-concordant, five IBD-discordant) and 19 IBD-discordant Danish pairs. The search for disease-associated traits relied mainly on comparing IBD patients with their genetically identical healthy co-twins within discordant pairs. Each individual had, on average, about 151 000 unique TCRalpha sequences and 181 000 unique TCRbeta sequences available for analysis. Overall study results and their limits: Fewer clonotypes were shared with other individuals by IBD patients than by healthy twins, most markedly in patients showing signs of disease activity. The analysis was unable to tell different T cell subtypes apart. No single strong signal or clonotype linked to IBD turned up in the results, so the idea that one exists was not supported. IBD patients had lower TCRbeta repertoire diversity, measured by the inverse Simpson index, than their healthy co-twins. Repertoire similarity did not differ between concordant and discordant twins, possibly due to limited statistical power. Because patients were on differing immunosuppressive treatments, the repertoires may have picked up extra background noise and inter-individual variability.

From each donor, an approximately 2.4 ml peripheral blood sample was collected into PAXgene tubes and kept at -80 degrees C. Total RNA was isolated from whole blood with the PAXgene blood miRNA kit on an automated QIAcube, without T cell sorting. Peripheral blood from monozygotic twin pairs, either concordant or discordant for inflammatory bowel disease, underwent deep TCRalpha and TCRbeta repertoire profiling that used unique molecular barcoding. Smoking habits were recorded for all twin pairs, and each individual was classified as a current, former or never smoker. The CDR3 goes from the cysteine to the phenylalanine over 13 residues. Nucleotide data are not available.

The TCR comes from a human donor with ulcerative colitis or Crohn's disease, or a healthy co-twin of an affected twin (not recorded which). Input material: blood. The chain links TRBV12-3 or TRBV12-4 with TRBJ1-1; absent DNA, TCRdb's TRBD1 call cannot be checked. The CDR3 protein: CASLQGARTEAFF.